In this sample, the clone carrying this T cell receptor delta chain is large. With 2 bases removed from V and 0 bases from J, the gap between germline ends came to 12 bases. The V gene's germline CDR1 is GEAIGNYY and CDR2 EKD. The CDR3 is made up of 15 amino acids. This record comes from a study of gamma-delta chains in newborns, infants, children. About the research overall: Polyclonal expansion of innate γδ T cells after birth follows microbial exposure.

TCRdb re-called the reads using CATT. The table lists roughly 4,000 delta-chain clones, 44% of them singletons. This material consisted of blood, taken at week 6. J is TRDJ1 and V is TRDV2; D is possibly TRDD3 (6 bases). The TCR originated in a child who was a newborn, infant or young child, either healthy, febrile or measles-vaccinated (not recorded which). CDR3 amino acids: CACDMRGSYTDKLIF. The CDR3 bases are TGTGCCTGTGACATGAGGGGATCGTACACCGATAAACTCATCTTT.